Listed here are 9 T cell receptor beta chains from one sample, sequenced in a study of T cell responses to AZD1222 COVID-19 vaccine. The repertoire was sequenced with immunoSEQ multiplex PCR; TCRdb's copy has only in-frame clones and lacks some. The sample yields around 120,000 clones, about 89% seen once. The sequences come from peripheral blood, collected 28 days after the second AZD1222 dose. These receptors came from an adult who received the AZD1222 COVID-19 vaccine.

The chain uses TRBV7-9 and TRBJ2-7, with D possibly being TRBD1 (7 bases). Germline-derived CDR1 and CDR2 are SEHNR and FQNEAQ (reference sequence). Trimming took 5 bases from V and 5 from J, leaving 13 bases between them. This CDR3 spans 13 amino acids. The CDR3 loop is CASSQGGGDEQYF. CDR3 sequence (DNA): TGTGCCAGCAGCCAAGGGGGCGGGGACGAGCAGTACTTC.

The chain couples TRBV6-1 to TRBJ2-1; the match to TRBD1 covers 7 bases. Germline lookup yields CDR1 MNHNS and CDR2 SASEGT. Losses at the gene ends were 3 bases for V and 2 bases for J; bases not matched to a gene: 4. This CDR3 spans 15 amino acids. CDR3 region: CASSDERGPYNEQFF. Written as DNA, the CDR3 is TGTGCCAGCAGTGACGAAAGGGGGCCCTACAATGAGCAGTTCTTC.

DNA of the CDR3: TGTGCCAGCAGCTTAGCGGGGGGACAGCTTAATTCACCCCTCCACTTT. Translated, it gives CASSLAGGQLNSPLHF. The chain employs TRBV7-8 and TRBJ1-6; 7 bases line up with TRBD1. The CDR3 runs 16 residues. The V gene end was trimmed by 0 bases and the J gene end by 6 bases; junction bases not matched to a gene: 5. Germline V gene lookup returns CDR1 SGHVS and CDR2 FQNEAQ.

The J gene is TRBJ2-7, the V gene TRBV7-6; the D gene is possibly TRBD1 (5 bases). This CDR3 has 15 amino acids. The ends were cut back, 1 base at V and 5 bases at J, with 15 bases in the middle. In germline, CDR1 is SGHVS, CDR2 FNYEAQ. CDR3: CASSLVAGDSDEQYF. CDR3 nucleotide sequence: TGTGCCAGCAGCTTAGTAGCCGGAGACAGCGACGAGCAGTACTTC.

V and J are TRBV19 and TRBJ2-1, with TRBD1 matching 11 bases. Germline V lookup: CDR1 LNHDA, CDR2 SQIVND (reference sequence). The CDR3 runs to 14 residues. The V and J ends lost 7 bases and 7 bases, in that order; junction bases with no gene match: 6. CDR3: CASTRDRGTNEQFF. The CDR3 coding sequence is TGTGCCAGTACCCGGGACAGGGGGACTAATGAGCAGTTCTTC.

V usage is TRBV19 and J usage is TRBJ1-3; D call uncertain. Germline V lookup: CDR1 LNHDA, CDR2 SQIVND (reference sequence). The CDR3 spans 15 residues. Trimming stripped 1 base from V and 2 bases from J, with 9 bases between. Here the CDR3 reads CASSIGGRAGNTIYF. For the CDR3, the DNA is TGTGCCAGTAGTATAGGGGGTAGAGCTGGAAACACCATATATTTT.

The chain links TRBV4-1 to TRBJ1-1; possibly TRBD1 for D (6 bases). The CDR3 contains 14 residues. Deletions cut 0 bases from V and 6 bases from J, with 11 bases between. Germline V gene sequence: CDR1 MGHRA, CDR2 YSYEKL. DNA of the CDR3: TGCGCCAGCAGCCAAGAGAAATCAGGGGCTGAAGCTTTCTTT. Protein sequence: CASSQEKSGAEAFF.

The chain links TRBV5-1 to TRBJ1-1; D is unclear. The CDR3 runs 14 residues. Germline V gene sequence: CDR1 SGHRS, CDR2 YFSETQ. The V end lost 9 bases, the J end lost 0 bases, and 15 bases lay between the germline ends. Here the CDR3 reads CATNPGGMNTEAFF. Here the CDR3 DNA reads TGCGCCACTAACCCCGGCGGCATGAACACTGAAGCTTTCTTT. Full variable domain (missing parts from reference TRBV5-1 and TRBJ1-1): KAGVTQTPRYLIKTRGQQVTLSCSPISGHRSVSWYQQTPGQGLQFLFEYFSETQRNKGNFPGRFSGRQFSNSRSEMNVSTLELGDSALYLCATNPGGMNTEAFFGQGTRLTVV.

The chain is built from TRBV7-2 and TRBJ2-3, with D unresolved. The CDR3 is 15 amino acids. With 1 base removed from V and 5 bases from J, the gap between germline ends came to 13 bases. From germline, CDR1 is SGHTA and CDR2 FQGNSA. This chain's CDR3 is CASSLGAGAIDTQYF. In DNA form, the CDR3 reads TGTGCCAGCAGCTTAGGCGCAGGAGCCATAGATACGCAGTATTTT.